This T cell receptor beta chain came from a study of CD8 T cells in Susac syndrome. Roughly 0.5 to 1 ug RNA was reverse transcribed with random hexamers. TCRdb reprocessed the immunoSEQ multiplex PCR reads via MiXCR and lists one record per CDR3 protein. The data show 170,000 or so distinct CDR3 sequences, roughly 94% seen once. CDR3 size: 14 residues. Germline CDR1 reads MNHEY; CDR2 reads SMNVEV (reference sequence). Trimming removed 1 base from V and 12 bases from J; junction bases left unmatched: 5. Both CD4+ and CD8+ T cells were negatively isolated, and TEMRA cells underwent FACS enrichment. This chain uses TRBV27 with TRBJ2-1, with TRBD2 matching 11 bases. The sequence was obtained from a human donor with Susac syndrome. The sample consisted of CD4+ T cells from PBMCs. The CDR3 is CASSLLVAGGWQFF. CDR3 DNA: TGTGCCAGCAGTTTATTGGTAGCGGGGGGGTGGCAGTTCTTC.